This TCR beta chain was found in a study of OX40 agonist ivuxolimab in advanced cancers. Study-wide background: The dose-escalation cohort had hepatocellular carcinoma, melanoma, renal cell or head and neck cancer.

Clones were read by immunoSEQ multiplex PCR, and TCRdb kept only the in-frame ones, dropping some. Altogether around 80,000 clones are present, about 81% being singletons, with the ten largest covering 5.5% to 8.5%. Sample: CD4+ or CD8+ T cells sorted from blood, taken in a trial of the OX40 agonist ivuxolimab. The TCR comes from an adult with an advanced solid tumor such as melanoma, head and neck, liver or kidney cancer.

CDR3 sequence: CASSRQTGGNEQFF. Here the CDR3 DNA reads TGTGCCAGCTCACGACAAACAGGGGGAAATGAGCAGTTCTTC. The chain uses TRBV18 and TRBJ2-1, with TRBD1 matching 8 bases. Germline CDR1 and CDR2: KGHSH and LQKENI. This CDR3 contains 14 residues. The trim removed 4 bases at V and 7 bases at J, leaving 6 bases unmatched.